What follows is one T cell receptor beta chain and its context. The data were taken from a study of blood T cell repertoires in COVID-19. Study-level information: From the United States, Italy and Spain came samples of acute and convalescent COVID-19. Sources were T cells, B-cell-depleted T cells, or PBMCs; the material itself was cDNA or gDNA.

Methods used by the authors: Quantification of nucleated cells was approximated via reference gene primer amplification. Clones were read by immunoSEQ multiplex PCR, and TCRdb kept only the in-frame ones, dropping some. V and J calls and clone size are copied from that table; D and trimming were computed from the DNA. The sample yields 65,000 or so clones, 81% seen once. CDR3 size: 16 residues. The V and J ends lost 4 bases and 2 bases respectively, with 17 bases between them. The germline V gene encodes CDR1 MGHRA and CDR2 YSYEKL. This receptor was identified in a man of 80 years or more with acute or convalescent COVID-19. The sample was peripheral blood. This rearrangement joins TRBV4-1 to TRBJ2-5; tentative D call: TRBD1 (5 bases). Here the CDR3 DNA reads TGCGCCAGCAGCCCTAATGTTGGGGCAACACAAGAGACCCAGTACTTC. Translated, it gives CASSPNVGATQETQYF.